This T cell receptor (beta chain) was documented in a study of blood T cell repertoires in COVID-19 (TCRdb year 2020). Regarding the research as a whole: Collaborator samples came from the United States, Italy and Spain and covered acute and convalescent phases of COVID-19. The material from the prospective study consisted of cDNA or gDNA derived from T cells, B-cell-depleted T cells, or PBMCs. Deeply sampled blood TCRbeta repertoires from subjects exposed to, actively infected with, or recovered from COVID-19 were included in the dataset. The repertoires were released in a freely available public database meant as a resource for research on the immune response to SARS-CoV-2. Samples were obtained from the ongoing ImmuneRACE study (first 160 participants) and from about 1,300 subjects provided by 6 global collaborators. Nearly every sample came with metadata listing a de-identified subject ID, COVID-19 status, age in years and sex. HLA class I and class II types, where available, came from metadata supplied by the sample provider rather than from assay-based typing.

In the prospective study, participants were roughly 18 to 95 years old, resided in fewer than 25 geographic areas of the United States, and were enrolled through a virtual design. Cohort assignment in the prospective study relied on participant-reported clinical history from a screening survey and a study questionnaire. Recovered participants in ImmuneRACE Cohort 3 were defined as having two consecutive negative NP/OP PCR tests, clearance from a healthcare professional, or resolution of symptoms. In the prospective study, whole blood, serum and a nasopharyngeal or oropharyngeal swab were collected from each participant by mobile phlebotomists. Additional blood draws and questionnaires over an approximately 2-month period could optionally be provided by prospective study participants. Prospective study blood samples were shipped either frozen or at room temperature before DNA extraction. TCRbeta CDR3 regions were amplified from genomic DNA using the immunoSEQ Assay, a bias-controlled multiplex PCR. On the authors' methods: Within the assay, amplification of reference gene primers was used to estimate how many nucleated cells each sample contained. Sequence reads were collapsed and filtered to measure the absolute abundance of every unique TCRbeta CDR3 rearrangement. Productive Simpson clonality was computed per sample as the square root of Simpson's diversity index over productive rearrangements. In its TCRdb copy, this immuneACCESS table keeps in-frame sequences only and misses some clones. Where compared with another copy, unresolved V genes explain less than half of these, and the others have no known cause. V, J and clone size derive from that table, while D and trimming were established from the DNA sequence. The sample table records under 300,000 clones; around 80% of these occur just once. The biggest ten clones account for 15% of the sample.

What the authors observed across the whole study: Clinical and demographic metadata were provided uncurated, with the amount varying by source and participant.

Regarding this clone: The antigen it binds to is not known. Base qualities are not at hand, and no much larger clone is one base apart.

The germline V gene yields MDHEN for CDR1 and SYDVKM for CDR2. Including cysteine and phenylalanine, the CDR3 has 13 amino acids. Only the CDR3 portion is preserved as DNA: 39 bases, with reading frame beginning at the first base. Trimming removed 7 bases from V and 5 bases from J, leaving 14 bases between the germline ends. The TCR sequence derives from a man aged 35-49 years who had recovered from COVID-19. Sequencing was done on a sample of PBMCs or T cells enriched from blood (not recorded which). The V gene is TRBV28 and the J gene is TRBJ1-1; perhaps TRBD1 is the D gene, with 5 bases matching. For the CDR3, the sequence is CASTYTGGTEAFF. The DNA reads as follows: TGTGCCAGCACCTACACCGGGGGGACTGAAGCTTTCTTT.